The 31 T cell receptor beta chains listed next were all sequenced from one sample in a study of shared clonotypes between healthy human individuals. Libraries were prepared by immunoSEQ multiplex PCR; TCRdb keeps only in-frame clonotypes and omits some of them. Among 1,100,000 or so clones listed, around 78% were seen once. Sequencing was performed on memory CD4+ T cells from PBMCs. The subset here: CD45RA-negative fraction. These receptor sequences come from a man in his late teens or twenties in good health. Some clones in this sample may be carry-over from other donors' samples.

The chain links TRBV28 to TRBJ2-3; D ambiguous. The CDR3 consists of 15 residues. CDR1 and CDR2 (germline): MDHEN, SYDVKM. V was trimmed by 1 base and J by 0 bases, leaving 8 bases between them. This chain's CDR3 is CASSLLRSSTDTQYF. In DNA form, the CDR3 reads TGTGCCAGCAGTTTATTGAGAAGTAGCACAGATACGCAGTATTTT.

The V call is TRBV6-1, the J call TRBJ2-7; TRBD2 might be the D (6 bases). This CDR3 contains 12 residues. Trimming shortened V by 2 bases and J by 5 bases, and 7 bases separated the two germline ends. The V gene's germline CDR1 is MNHNS and CDR2 SASEGT. The chain's CDR3 is CASSEPGDEQYF. Written as DNA, the CDR3 is TGTGCCAGCAGTGAACCGGGAGACGAGCAGTACTTC.

The V and J genes are TRBV10-2 and TRBJ2-3, with TRBD2 identical over 9 bases. V lost 0 bases, J lost 5 bases, and 12 bases stayed unmatched. The CDR3 contains 18 residues. Germline V CDR1 and CDR2: WSHSY, SAAADI. CDR3 protein: CASSESGGGRAWVDTQYF. The CDR3 bases are TGCGCCAGCAGTGAGTCGGGAGGCGGGAGGGCCTGGGTAGATACGCAGTATTTT.

This sequence joins TRBV2 and TRBJ2-7; 12 nucleotides line up with TRBD1. Germline V lookup: CDR1 SNHLY, CDR2 FYNNEI. Trimming removed 6 bases from V and 5 bases from J; junction bases left unmatched: 11. CDR3 length equals 16 residues. The CDR3 sequence is CASRMGVGQGADEQYF. The CDR3 DNA reads as TGTGCCAGCAGGATGGGGGTGGGACAGGGGGCCGACGAGCAGTACTTC.

This chain joins TRBV4-1 and TRBJ1-2; TRBD1 is a possible D gene (5 bases). V lost 0 bases to trimming and J lost 0 bases, with 14 bases between them. This CDR3 comprises 17 residues. Germline V gene lookup returns CDR1 MGHRA and CDR2 YSYEKL. The CDR3 DNA reads as TGCGCCAGCAGCCAAGATTCGCCAGGGAGGGCTAACTATGGCTACACCTTC. This encodes CASSQDSPGRANYGYTF.

This rearrangement joins TRBV6-1 to TRBJ1-2; tentative D call: TRBD1 (6 bases). Deletions cut 3 bases from V and 8 bases from J, with 10 bases between. In germline, CDR1 is MNHNS, CDR2 SASEGT. This CDR3 spans 12 amino acids. CDR3 loop: CASSDRGYGYTF. CDR3 nucleotide sequence: TGTGCCAGCAGTGACAGGGGTTACGGCTACACCTTC.

The chain recombines TRBV5-1 with TRBJ2-5, with D possibly TRBD1 on 5 matching bases. Trimming left V 6 bases short and J 3 bases short, with 9 bases between. The germline V gene encodes CDR1 SGHRS and CDR2 YFSETQ. This CDR3 region has 12 residues. CDR3 DNA sequence: TGCGCCAGCACTGACAGCGAAGAGACCCAGTACTTC. Translating it yields CASTDSEETQYF.

V usage is TRBV28 and J usage is TRBJ2-1, with D perhaps matching TRBD2 (6 bases). Germline V gives CDR1 MDHEN, CDR2 SYDVKM. The CDR3 is 15 amino acids. Trimming cost V 6 bases and J 8 bases, with 20 bases left between them. Written as DNA, the CDR3 is TGTGCCAGCAGCGCAACTAGCCGGAGGTTACATGAGCAGTTCTTC. It encodes CASSATSRRLHEQFF.

The chain is built from TRBV19 and TRBJ2-4, with 11 positions matching TRBD1. The germline V gene encodes CDR1 LNHDA and CDR2 SQIVND (reference sequence). This CDR3 spans 17 amino acids. Trimming removed 4 bases from V and 4 bases from J; junction bases left unmatched: 9. CDR3 region: CASSRTPGTGGKNIQYF. CDR3 bases: TGTGCCAGTAGTAGAACCCCGGGGACAGGGGGGAAAAACATTCAGTACTTC. Full variable domain (missing parts from reference TRBV19 and TRBJ2-4): DGGITQSPKYLFRKEGQNVTLSCEQNLNHDAMYWYRQDPGQGLRLIYYSQIVNDFQKGDIAEGYSVSREKKESFPLTVTSAQKNPTAFYLCASSRTPGTGGKNIQYFGAGTRLSVL.

Comment on this clone: A much larger clone sits a single nucleotide away, making a read error possible. The sample holds other DNA sequences that translate to the same CDR3. The V call is TRBV28, the J call TRBJ2-7; D not certain. CDR1 is MDHEN and CDR2 is SYDVKM in the germline V gene. The V end was cut by 4 bases, the J end by 4 bases, with 5 bases between. The CDR3 runs 11 residues. The CDR3 region is CASSSRYEQYF. CDR3 in DNA: TGTGCCAGCAGTTCGAGGTACGAGCAGTACTTC.

This chain links TRBV7-2 with TRBJ2-5; 10 bases are shared with TRBD2. Germline assignment: CDR1 SGHTA and CDR2 FQGNSA. V lost 5 bases and J lost 5; bases outside the gene matches: 14. This CDR3 contains 17 residues. The CDR3 DNA sequence: TGTGCCAGCAGCCCTGGACTAGCGGCCCTCCTAGGGGAGACCCAGTACTTC. It is translated as CASSPGLAALLGETQYF.

Concerning this clone: This CDR3 is also generated by other DNA sequences in the sample. V and J are TRBV2 and TRBJ2-7; D gene ambiguous. This CDR3 contains 13 residues. Trimming left V 4 bases short and J 1 base short, with 8 bases between. The germline V gene has CDR1 SNHLY and CDR2 FYNNEI. The CDR3 DNA sequence: TGTGCCAGCAGTGTTGATAGGTCCTACGAGCAGTACTTC. It is translated as CASSVDRSYEQYF. The full variable domain, in which reference TRBV2 and TRBJ2-7 provide the parts outside the CDR3, is EPEVTQTPSHQVTQMGQEVILRCVPISNHLYFYWYRQILGQKVEFLVSFYNNEISEKSEIFDDQFSVERPDGSNFTLKIRSTKLEDSAMYFCASSVDRSYEQYFGPGTRLTVT.

V usage is TRBV5-1 and J usage is TRBJ2-1; 11 positions agree with TRBD2. The CDR3 consists of 15 residues. J was trimmed by 9 bases and V by 2 bases; bases with no gene match: 7. Looked up from germline, CDR1 is SGHRS and CDR2 is YFSETQ. CDR3 bases: TGCGCCAGCAGCTTTTCAAGACTAGCGGGGACTGAGCAGTTCTTC. This codes for CASSFSRLAGTEQFF.

This chain connects TRBV10-3 to TRBJ2-7; 8 bases are a match to TRBD1. V lost 7 bases, J lost 2 bases, and 7 bases stayed unmatched. From germline, CDR1 is ENHRY and CDR2 SYGVKD. CDR3 length: 14 amino acids. CDR3 DNA: TGTGCCATCACCCCAGGGGGCGAGGCCTACGAGCAGTACTTC. Encoded protein: CAITPGGEAYEQYF.

Comment on this clone: This may be a read error: a much more frequent sequence differs by one nucleotide. The chain employs TRBV5-4 and TRBJ2-2; D gene ambiguous. The CDR3 has 13 residues. V lost 4 bases, J lost 1 base, and 5 bases lay in between. Germline CDR1 and CDR2: SGHNT and YYREEE (reference sequence). The CDR3 loop is CASSIQNTGELFF. The CDR3 region has the DNA TGTGCCAGCAGCATACAGAACACCGGGGAGCTGTTTTTT.

This clone was observed once. The chain has TRBV25-1 and TRBJ1-3; D is ambiguous. Between the trimmed V and J ends, which lost 1 base and 1 base, there was a span of 8 bases. The CDR3 spans 15 residues. The germline gives CDR1 MGHDK, CDR2 SYGVNS. CDR3 nucleotides: TGTGCCAGCAGTGAATGGCAGACATCTGGAAACACCATATATTTT. Residues: CASSEWQTSGNTIYF.

The rearrangement joins TRBV9 to TRBJ2-1; D call uncertain. V was shortened by 5 bases and J by 15 bases, with 6 bases between the two germline ends. The CDR3 length is 8 residues. The germline V gene has CDR1 SGDLS and CDR2 YYNGEE. CDR3 DNA: TGTGCCAGCAGGGTGCGGTTCTTC. Protein: CASRVRFF.

The chain uses TRBV28 and TRBJ1-1; D gene uncertain. The CDR3 is 12 residues long. Trimming took 4 bases from V and 6 from J, leaving 9 bases between them. Germline loops: CDR1 MDHEN, CDR2 SYDVKM. The CDR3 nucleotides read TGTGCCAGCAGTTCGGGGTTGGCTGAAGCTTTCTTT. Protein product: CASSSGLAEAFF.

This clone was counted a single time. This chain links TRBV9 with TRBJ2-7, with 8 bases that match TRBD1. This CDR3 region has 15 residues. Looked up from germline, CDR1 is SGDLS and CDR2 is YYNGEE. V was clipped by 4 bases and J by 2 bases; unmatched bases: 8. CDR3 amino acids: CASSPGQGLTYEQYF. CDR3 sequence (DNA): TGTGCCAGCAGCCCAGGACAGGGCCTCACCTACGAGCAGTACTTC.

The chain carries TRBV5-1 and TRBJ1-4; perhaps TRBD1 as D (6 bases). The CDR3 length is 15 residues. The V gene lost 4 bases and the J gene lost 5 bases, with 15 bases spanning the gap. Germline V gene lookup returns CDR1 SGHRS and CDR2 YFSETQ. The CDR3 nucleotides read TGCGCCAGCAGCCAACAAACAGGGCCGAATGAAAAACTGTTTTTT. Amino acids: CASSQQTGPNEKLFF.

The CDR3 spells CASSLERGSTDTQYF. CDR3 DNA sequence: TGTGCCAGCAGCTTAGAGCGCGGTAGCACAGATACGCAGTATTTT. This chain links TRBV7-8 with TRBJ2-3; D gene unclear. CDR1 and CDR2 from the germline V gene are SGHVS and FQNEAQ. This CDR3 has 15 residues. With 1 base removed from V and 0 bases from J, the gap between germline ends came to 8 bases.

The chain joins TRBV7-2 to TRBJ2-7; 10 positions agree with TRBD1. Unmatched junction bases numbered 4, after V lost 3 bases and J lost 5 bases. The V gene's germline CDR1 is SGHTA and CDR2 FQGNSA. CDR3 length: 14 residues. Here the CDR3 reads CASSFRQGANEQYF. The CDR3, as DNA: TGTGCCAGCAGCTTTCGACAGGGGGCCAACGAGCAGTACTTC.

Turning to this clone: Other DNA sequences from this sample encode an identical CDR3 as well. The chain has TRBV5-1 and TRBJ1-1, with 10 bases that match TRBD1. V gave up 4 bases and J gave up 3 bases; unmatched junction bases: 3. The CDR3 runs to 14 residues. Germline V CDR1 and CDR2: SGHRS, YFSETQ. In nucleotides, the CDR3 is TGCGCCAGCAGCCTGGGACAGGGGTACACTGAAGCTTTCTTT. It is translated as CASSLGQGYTEAFF.

The J gene is TRBJ2-3, the V gene TRBV5-1; D remains unclear. V was shortened by 0 bases and J by 0 bases, with 11 bases between the two germline ends. Germline CDR1 SGHRS, CDR2 YFSETQ. The CDR3 contains 16 residues. The CDR3 sequence is CASSLVGSTSTDTQYF. CDR3 nucleotides: TGCGCCAGCAGCTTGGTTGGATCCACTAGCACAGATACGCAGTATTTT. Based on the CDR3 plus reference TRBV5-1 and TRBJ2-3, the full variable domain is KAGVTQTPRYLIKTRGQQVTLSCSPISGHRSVSWYQQTPGQGLQFLFEYFSETQRNKGNFPGRFSGRQFSNSRSEMNVSTLELGDSALYLCASSLVGSTSTDTQYFGPGTRLTVL.

This clone was counted only a few times. The rearrangement uses TRBV18 and TRBJ1-4; D is unclear. Germline values: CDR1 KGHSH, CDR2 LQKENI. Trimming shortened V by 8 bases and J by 0 bases, and 13 bases separated the two germline ends. The CDR3 consists of 15 residues. The CDR3 coding sequence is TGTGCCAGCACCCGACAACAAGCAACTAATGAAAAACTGTTTTTT. Translating it yields CASTRQQATNEKLFF.

The rearrangement uses TRBV7-2 and TRBJ1-2, with D uncertain. The germline gives CDR1 SGHTA, CDR2 FQGNSA. CDR3 size: 15 residues. Trimming cost V 3 bases and J 1 base, with 12 bases left between them. The CDR3 DNA reads as TGTGCCAGCAGCTTCCGCGTAGCCGGTAACTATGGCTACACCTTC. Translating gives CASSFRVAGNYGYTF. The full variable domain, its missing parts supplied by reference TRBV7-2 and TRBJ1-2, is GAGVSQSPSNKVTEKGKDVELRCDPISGHTALYWYRQSLGQGLEFLIYFQGNSAPDKSGLPSDRFSAERTGGSVSTLTIQRTQQEDSAVYLCASSFRVAGNYGYTFGSGTRLTVV.

The chain uses TRBV12-5 and TRBJ2-7; 7 positions match TRBD1. Germline CDR1 is LGHNT and CDR2 is FRNRAP. Losses at the gene ends were 10 bases for V and 7 bases for J; bases not matched to a gene: 7. This CDR3 contains 11 residues. Here the CDR3 reads CAKTGYSEQYF. The CDR3 nucleotides read TGTGCTAAGACAGGGTATTCGGAGCAGTACTTC.

The table lists this clone with a count of one. The chain combines TRBV2 with TRBJ1-2, with TRBD1 identical over 7 bases. Germline CDR1 is SNHLY and CDR2 is FYNNEI. V shed 8 bases and J 12 bases; nucleotides not matched to a gene: 9. This CDR3 has 11 residues. The CDR3 sequence is CASAGRGNNTF. DNA for the CDR3: TGTGCCAGCGCGGGCAGGGGGAATAACACCTTC.

The J gene is TRBJ1-5, the V gene TRBV5-1; 8 nucleotides line up with TRBD1. Losses at the gene ends were 4 bases for V and 2 bases for J; bases not matched to a gene: 8. The CDR3 has 16 residues. Germline V gives CDR1 SGHRS, CDR2 YFSETQ. The CDR3, as DNA: TGCGCCAGCAGCGCGGGACAGGCGGGCGGCAATCAGCCCCAGCATTTT. Its protein is CASSAGQAGGNQPQHF.

In its sample, this clone was seen a few times. The chain is built from TRBV4-1 and TRBJ1-1; TRBD1 might be the D (6 bases). Trimming left V 1 base short and J 5 bases short, with 20 bases between. The CDR3 is 17 amino acids. Germline-derived CDR1 and CDR2 are MGHRA and YSYEKL. The CDR3 is CASSQGLGGARGTEAFF. The CDR3 DNA reads TGCGCCAGCAGCCAAGGTTTGGGAGGGGCTAGGGGGACTGAAGCTTTCTTT.

V is TRBV14 and J is TRBJ2-2; D is unresolved. The CDR3 covers 13 residues. V shed 1 base and J shed 5 bases, with 5 bases lying between them. Germline CDR1 and CDR2: SGHDN and FVKESK. CDR3 sequence (DNA): TGTGCCAGCAGCCAAGTGCGGACCGGGGAGCTGTTTTTT. The encoded protein is CASSQVRTGELFF.